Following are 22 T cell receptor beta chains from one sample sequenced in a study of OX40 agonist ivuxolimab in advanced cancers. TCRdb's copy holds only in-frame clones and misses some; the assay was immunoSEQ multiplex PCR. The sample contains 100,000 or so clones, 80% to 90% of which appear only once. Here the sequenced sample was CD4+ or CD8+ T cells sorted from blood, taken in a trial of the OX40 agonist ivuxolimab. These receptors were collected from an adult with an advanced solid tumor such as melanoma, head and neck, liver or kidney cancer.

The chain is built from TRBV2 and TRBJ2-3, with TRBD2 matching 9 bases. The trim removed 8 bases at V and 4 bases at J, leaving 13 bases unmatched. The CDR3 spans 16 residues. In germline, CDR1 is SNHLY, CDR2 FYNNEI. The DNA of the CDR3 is TGTGCCAGCGTAGGGAGCTGGACTAGCGCGGCAGATACGCAGTATTTT. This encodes CASVGSWTSAADTQYF.

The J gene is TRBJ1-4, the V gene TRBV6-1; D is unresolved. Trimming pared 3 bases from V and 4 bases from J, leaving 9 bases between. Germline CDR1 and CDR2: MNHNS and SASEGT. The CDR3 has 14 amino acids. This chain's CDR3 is CASSDRNGNEKLFF. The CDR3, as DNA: TGTGCCAGCAGTGATAGGAACGGTAATGAAAAACTGTTTTTT.

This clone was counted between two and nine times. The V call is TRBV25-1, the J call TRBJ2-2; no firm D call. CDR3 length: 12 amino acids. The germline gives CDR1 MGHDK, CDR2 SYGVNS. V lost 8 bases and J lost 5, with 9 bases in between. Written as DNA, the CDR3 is TGTGCCAGCTCACAGACGACCGGGGAGCTGTTTTTT. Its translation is CASSQTTGELFF.

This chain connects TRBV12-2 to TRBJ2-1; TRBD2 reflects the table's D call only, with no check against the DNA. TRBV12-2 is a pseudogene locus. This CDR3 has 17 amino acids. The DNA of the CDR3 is TGTGCAAGTCGCAACATCCGAGGGCGGGAGGATTACAATGAGCAGTTCTTC. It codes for CASRNIRGREDYNEQFF.

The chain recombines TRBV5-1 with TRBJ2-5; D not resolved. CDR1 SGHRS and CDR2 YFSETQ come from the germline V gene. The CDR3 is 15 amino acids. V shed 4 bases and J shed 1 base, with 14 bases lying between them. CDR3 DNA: TGCGCCAGCAGCCGTGGGCAGGCCATCCAAGAGACCCAGTACTTC. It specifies CASSRGQAIQETQYF.

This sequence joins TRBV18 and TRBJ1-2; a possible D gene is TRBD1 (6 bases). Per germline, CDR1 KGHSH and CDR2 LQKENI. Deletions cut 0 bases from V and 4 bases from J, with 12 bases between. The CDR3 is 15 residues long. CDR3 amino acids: CASSPPGAGTYGYTF. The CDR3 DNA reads TGTGCCAGCTCACCACCGGGGGCAGGGACCTATGGCTACACCTTC.

This CDR3 reads CASSWDRDVYGYTF. The CDR3 bases are TGTGCCAGCAGCTGGGACAGGGACGTCTATGGCTACACCTTC. The chain is built from TRBV7-2 and TRBJ1-2, with 9 bases lining up with TRBD1. The ends lost 4 bases at V and 4 bases at J; junction bases unmatched: 4. Per germline, CDR1 SGHTA and CDR2 FQGNSA. The CDR3 sequence is 14 residues long.

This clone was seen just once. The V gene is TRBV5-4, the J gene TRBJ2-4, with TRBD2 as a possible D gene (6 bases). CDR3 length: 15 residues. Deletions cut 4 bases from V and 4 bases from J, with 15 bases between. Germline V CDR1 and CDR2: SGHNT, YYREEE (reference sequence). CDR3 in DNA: TGTGCCAGCAGCAGTCCCACTAGCCATAAAAACATTCAGTACTTC. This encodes CASSSPTSHKNIQYF.

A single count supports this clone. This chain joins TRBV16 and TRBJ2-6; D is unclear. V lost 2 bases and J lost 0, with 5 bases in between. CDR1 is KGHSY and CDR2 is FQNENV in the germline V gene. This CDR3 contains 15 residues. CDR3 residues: CASSQRYSGANVLTF. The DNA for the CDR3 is TGTGCCAGCAGCCAACGCTACTCTGGGGCCAACGTCCTGACTTTC.

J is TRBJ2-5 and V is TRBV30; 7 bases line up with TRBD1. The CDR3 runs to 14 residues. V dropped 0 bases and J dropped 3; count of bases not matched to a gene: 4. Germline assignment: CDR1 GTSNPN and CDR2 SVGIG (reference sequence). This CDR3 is CAWSVGGQEETQYF. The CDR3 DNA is TGTGCCTGGAGTGTAGGAGGACAGGAAGAGACCCAGTACTTC.

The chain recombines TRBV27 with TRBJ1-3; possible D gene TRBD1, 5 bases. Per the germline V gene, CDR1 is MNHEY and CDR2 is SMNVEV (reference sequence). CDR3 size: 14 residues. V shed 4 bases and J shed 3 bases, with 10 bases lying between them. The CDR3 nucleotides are TGTGCCAGCAGTTCGCGCAGGGATGGAAACACCATATATTTT. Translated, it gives CASSSRRDGNTIYF.

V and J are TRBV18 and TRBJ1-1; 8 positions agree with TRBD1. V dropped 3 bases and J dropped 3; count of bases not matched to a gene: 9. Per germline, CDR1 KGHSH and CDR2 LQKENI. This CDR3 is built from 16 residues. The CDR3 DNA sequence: TGTGCCAGCTCACCGGCGACAGGGGCCGTAGACACTGAAGCTTTCTTT. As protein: CASSPATGAVDTEAFF. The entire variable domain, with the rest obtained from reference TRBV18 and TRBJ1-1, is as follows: NAGVMQNPRHLVRRRGQEARLRCSPMKGHSHVYWYRQLPEEGLKFMVYLQKENIIDESGMPKERFSAEFPKEGPSILRIQQVVRGDSAAYFCASSPATGAVDTEAFFGQGTRLTVV.

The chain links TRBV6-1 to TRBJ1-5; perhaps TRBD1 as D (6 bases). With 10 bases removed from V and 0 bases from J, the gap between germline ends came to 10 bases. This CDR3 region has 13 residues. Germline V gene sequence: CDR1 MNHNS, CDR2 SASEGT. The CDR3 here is CATETGSNQPQHF. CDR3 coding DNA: TGTGCCACCGAGACAGGTAGCAATCAGCCCCAGCATTTT.

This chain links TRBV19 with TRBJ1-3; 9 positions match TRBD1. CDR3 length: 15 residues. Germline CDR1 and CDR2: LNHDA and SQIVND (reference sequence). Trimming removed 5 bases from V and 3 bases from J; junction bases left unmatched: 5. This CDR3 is CASSGQGLGGNTIYF. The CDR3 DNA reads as TGTGCCAGTAGTGGACAGGGGCTAGGTGGAAACACCATATATTTT.

CDR3: CASSLRGRYEQYF. CDR3 in DNA: TGTGCCAGCAGCTTACGCGGGAGGTACGAGCAGTACTTC. This chain joins TRBV13 and TRBJ2-7, with 8 positions matching TRBD2. Trimming took 2 bases from V and 4 from J; bases not matched to a gene: 1. The V gene's germline CDR1 is PRHDT and CDR2 FYEKMQ (reference sequence). This CDR3 has 13 residues.

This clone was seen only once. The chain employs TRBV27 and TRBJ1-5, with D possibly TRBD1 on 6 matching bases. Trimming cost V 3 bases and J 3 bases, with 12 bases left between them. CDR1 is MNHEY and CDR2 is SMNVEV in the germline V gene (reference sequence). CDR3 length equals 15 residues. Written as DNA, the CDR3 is TGTGCCAGCAGTTTGGCCGGGGGCAACAATCAGCCCCAGCATTTT. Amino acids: CASSLAGGNNQPQHF.

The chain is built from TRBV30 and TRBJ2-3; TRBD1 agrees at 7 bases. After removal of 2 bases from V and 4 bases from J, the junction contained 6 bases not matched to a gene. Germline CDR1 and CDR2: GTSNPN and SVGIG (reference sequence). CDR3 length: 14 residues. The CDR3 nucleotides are TGTGCCTGGAGTATGCCACAGGGGTCAGATACGCAGTATTTT. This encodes CAWSMPQGSDTQYF. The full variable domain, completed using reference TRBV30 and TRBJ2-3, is SQTIHQWPATLVQPVGSPLSLECTVEGTSNPNLYWYRQAAGRGLQLLFYSVGIGQISSEVPQNLSASRPQDRQFILSSKKLLLSDSGFYLCAWSMPQGSDTQYFGPGTRLTVL.

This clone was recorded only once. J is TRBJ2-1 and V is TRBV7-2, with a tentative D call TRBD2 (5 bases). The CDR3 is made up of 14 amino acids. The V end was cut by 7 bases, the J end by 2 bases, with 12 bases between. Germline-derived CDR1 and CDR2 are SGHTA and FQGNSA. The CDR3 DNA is TGTGCCAGCACAGGACTGGGGACCTACAATGAGCAGTTCTTC. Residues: CASTGLGTYNEQFF.

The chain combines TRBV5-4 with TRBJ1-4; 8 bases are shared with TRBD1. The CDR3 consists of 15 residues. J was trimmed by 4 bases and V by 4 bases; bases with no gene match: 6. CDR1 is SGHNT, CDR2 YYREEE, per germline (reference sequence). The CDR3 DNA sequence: TGTGCCAGCAGCCAAGGGGACAGGATTAATGAAAAACTGTTTTTT. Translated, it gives CASSQGDRINEKLFF.

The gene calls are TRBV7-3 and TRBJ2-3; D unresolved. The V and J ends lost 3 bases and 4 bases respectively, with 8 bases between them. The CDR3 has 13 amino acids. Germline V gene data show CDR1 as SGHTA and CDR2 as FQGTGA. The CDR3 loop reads CASSFGAADTQYF. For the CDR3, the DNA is TGTGCCAGCAGCTTTGGCGCCGCAGATACGCAGTATTTT.

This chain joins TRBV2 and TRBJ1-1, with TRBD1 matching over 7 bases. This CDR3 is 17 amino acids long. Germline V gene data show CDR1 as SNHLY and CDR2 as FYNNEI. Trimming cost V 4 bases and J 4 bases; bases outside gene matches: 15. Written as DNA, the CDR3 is TGTGCCAGCAGTGGGGAACCGGACAGGAGCCATTTCACTGAAGCTTTCTTT. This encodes CASSGEPDRSHFTEAFF.

The CDR3 region has the DNA TGTGCCAGCTCATACGACAGCTACTCCTACGAGCAGTACTTC. This gives the protein CASSYDSYSYEQYF. This rearrangement joins TRBV18 to TRBJ2-7; D may be TRBD1 (5 bases). CDR3 size: 14 residues. Trimming removed 5 bases at V and 0 bases at J, with 11 bases between. Germline CDR1 reads KGHSH; CDR2 reads LQKENI.